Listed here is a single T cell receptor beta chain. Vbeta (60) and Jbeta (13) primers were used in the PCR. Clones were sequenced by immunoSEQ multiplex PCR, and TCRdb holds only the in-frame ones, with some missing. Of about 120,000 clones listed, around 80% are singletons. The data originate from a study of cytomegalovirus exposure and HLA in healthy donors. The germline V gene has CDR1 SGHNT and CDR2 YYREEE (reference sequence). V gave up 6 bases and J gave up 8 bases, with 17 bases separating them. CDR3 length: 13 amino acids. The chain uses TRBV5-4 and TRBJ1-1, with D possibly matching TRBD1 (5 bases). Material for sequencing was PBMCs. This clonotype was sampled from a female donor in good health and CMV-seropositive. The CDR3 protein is CASNNQWDYEAFF. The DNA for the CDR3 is TGTGCCAGCAACAACCAATGGGACTACGAAGCTTTCTTT.